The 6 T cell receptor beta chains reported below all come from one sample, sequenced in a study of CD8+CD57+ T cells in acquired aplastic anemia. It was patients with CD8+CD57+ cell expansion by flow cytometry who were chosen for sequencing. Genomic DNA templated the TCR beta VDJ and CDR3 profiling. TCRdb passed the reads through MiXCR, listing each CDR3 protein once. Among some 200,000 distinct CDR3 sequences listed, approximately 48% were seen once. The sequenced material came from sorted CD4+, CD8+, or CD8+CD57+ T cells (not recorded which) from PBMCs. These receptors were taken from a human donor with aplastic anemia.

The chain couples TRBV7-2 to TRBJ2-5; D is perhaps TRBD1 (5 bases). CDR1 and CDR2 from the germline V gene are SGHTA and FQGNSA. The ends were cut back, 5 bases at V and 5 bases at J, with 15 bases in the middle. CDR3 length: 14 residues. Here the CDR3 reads CASSEMVGLETQYF. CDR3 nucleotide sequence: TGTGCCAGCAGCGAAATGGTGGGGCTGGAGACCCAGTACTTC.

The CDR3 DNA sequence: TGTGCCACCAGTGTGGCGCGGGAGGTCCTGGATACGCAGTATTTT. Translation: CATSVAREVLDTQYF. This chain links TRBV24-1 with TRBJ2-3, with 8 nucleotides matching TRBD2. The CDR3 sequence is 15 residues long. The germline V gene has CDR1 KGHDR and CDR2 SFDVKD. V trimming: 5 bases; J trimming: 6 bases; junction bases outside the gene matches: 9.

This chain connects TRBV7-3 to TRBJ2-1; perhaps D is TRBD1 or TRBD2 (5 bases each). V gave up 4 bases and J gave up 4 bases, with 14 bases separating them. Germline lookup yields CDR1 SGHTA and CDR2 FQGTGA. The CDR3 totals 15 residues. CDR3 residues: CASSSKVGGYNEQFF. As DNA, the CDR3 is TGTGCCAGCAGCTCGAAGGTTGGGGGTTACAATGAGCAGTTCTTC.

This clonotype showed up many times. The CDR3 is CASSPGTSGLNEQFF. The CDR3 nucleotides are TGTGCCAGCAGCCCCGGGACTAGCGGGCTCAATGAGCAGTTCTTC. This chain uses TRBV7-2 with TRBJ2-1; 12 bases are a match to TRBD2. The germline gives CDR1 SGHTA, CDR2 FQGNSA. The CDR3 covers 15 residues. Trimming cost V 5 bases and J 6 bases; bases outside gene matches: 5.

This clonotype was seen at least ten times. The CDR3 here is CASSIISGSNQPQHF. The CDR3 region has the DNA TGTGCCAGTAGTATAATATCAGGAAGCAATCAGCCCCAGCATTTT. The J gene is TRBJ1-5, the V gene TRBV19; D gene uncertain. This CDR3 has 15 residues. Germline CDR1 LNHDA, CDR2 SQIVND (reference sequence). V lost 2 bases and J lost 1, with 9 bases in between. The complete variable domain, with remaining parts taken from reference TRBV19 and TRBJ1-5, reads DGGITQSPKYLFRKEGQNVTLSCEQNLNHDAMYWYRQDPGQGLRLIYYSQIVNDFQKGDIAEGYSVSREKKESFPLTVTSAQKNPTAFYLCASSIISGSNQPQHFGDGTRLSIL.

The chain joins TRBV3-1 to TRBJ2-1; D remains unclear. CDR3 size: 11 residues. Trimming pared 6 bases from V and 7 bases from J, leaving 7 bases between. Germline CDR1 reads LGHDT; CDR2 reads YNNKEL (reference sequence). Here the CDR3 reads CASSLQNEQFF. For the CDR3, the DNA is TGTGCCAGCAGTCTACAGAATGAGCAGTTCTTC.